These 24 T cell receptor beta chains came from one sample sequenced in a study of blood T cell repertoires in COVID-19. The method was immunoSEQ multiplex PCR; TCRdb's version includes in-frame clones alone and lacks a portion of them. The sample holds about 26,000 clones; 85% to 90% are singletons and the top ten take about 3%. Sequencing used peripheral blood. Receptor source: a human donor in a cohort sampled during active COVID-19.

The chain is built from TRBV9 and TRBJ1-5; 9 bases are shared with TRBD1. The V segment lost 5 bases and the J segment 1 base; nucleotides outside the gene matches: 4. There are 15 residues in the CDR3. Germline CDR1 reads SGDLS; CDR2 reads YYNGEE. The CDR3 is CASSRTGASNQPQHF. DNA of the CDR3: TGTGCCAGCAGTCGGACAGGGGCAAGCAATCAGCCCCAGCATTTT.

This clone came up once. The rearrangement links TRBV15 to TRBJ1-1; 8 bases agree with TRBD1. CDR1 and CDR2 (germline): LNHNV, YYDKDF (reference sequence). The V and J ends lost 2 bases and 5 bases, in that order; junction bases with no gene match: 4. This CDR3 is 14 amino acids long. In DNA, the CDR3 is TGTGCCACCAGCAGACAGGGGGCGTCGACTGAAGCTTTCTTT. Amino acids: CATSRQGASTEAFF.

DNA for the CDR3: TGCGCCAGCAGCTTTTTCGGGACAGGGAGCAATGAGCAGTTCTTC. This codes for CASSFFGTGSNEQFF. This rearrangement joins TRBV5-1 to TRBJ2-1; 9 positions match TRBD1. Trimming took 2 bases from V and 6 from J; bases not matched to a gene: 6. This CDR3 contains 15 residues. Per the germline V gene, CDR1 is SGHRS and CDR2 is YFSETQ.

The rearrangement uses TRBV18 and TRBJ2-3, with TRBD2 matching 7 bases. CDR3 length equals 15 residues. The junction had 4 bases not matched to a gene; V was cut back by 1 base and J by 3 bases. Germline CDR1 is KGHSH and CDR2 is LQKENI. The chain's CDR3 is CASSPRQGGTDTQYF. The CDR3 DNA reads TGTGCCAGCTCACCACGGCAGGGAGGGACAGATACGCAGTATTTT.

The chain carries TRBV21-1 and TRBJ2-7; the table's TRBD1 call for D was not verified on the DNA. TRBV21-1 is annotated as a pseudogene. There are 15 residues in the CDR3. The CDR3 loop reads CASSKKGDSSYEQYF. The CDR3 nucleotides are TGTGCCAGCAGCAAAAAGGGGGACAGCTCCTACGAGCAGTACTTC.

This chain links TRBV6-2 or TRBV6-3 with TRBJ2-1; a weak D match, TRBD2 (6 bases). Trimming took 5 bases from V and 0 from J, leaving 11 bases between them. Germline CDR1 and CDR2: MNHEY and SVGEGT. The CDR3 is 15 residues long. The CDR3 region is CASSRDGSSYNEQFF. CDR3 in DNA: TGTGCCAGCAGTAGGGACGGGAGCTCCTACAATGAGCAGTTCTTC.

V is TRBV28 and J is TRBJ2-2; TRBD1 agrees at 8 bases. Trimming took 6 bases from V and 4 from J; bases not matched to a gene: 13. The length of the CDR3 is 17 residues. Germline CDR1 and CDR2: MDHEN and SYDVKM. The chain's CDR3 is CASRPLQGAGRTGELFF. CDR3 DNA: TGTGCCAGCAGGCCTCTCCAGGGGGCCGGGCGCACCGGGGAGCTGTTTTTT. Combining the CDR3 with reference TRBV28 and TRBJ2-2 gives the whole variable domain DVKVTQSSRYLVKRTGEKVFLECVQDMDHENMFWYRQDPGLGLRLIYFSYDVKMKEKGDIPEGYSVSREKKERFSLILESASTNQTSMYLCASRPLQGAGRTGELFFGEGSRLTVL.

This clone was picked up a small number of times. V and J are TRBV9 and TRBJ2-7; 10 bases map to TRBD1. The CDR3 is made up of 15 amino acids. Germline V gene lookup returns CDR1 SGDLS and CDR2 YYNGEE. Trimming took 3 bases from V and 5 from J; bases not matched to a gene: 8. Here the CDR3 reads CASSGMGQGRDEQYF. The CDR3 DNA follows: TGTGCCAGCAGCGGTATGGGACAGGGGAGAGACGAGCAGTACTTC. The variable domain in full, with the rest retrieved from reference TRBV9 and TRBJ2-7, is DSGVTQTPKHLITATGQRVTLRCSPRSGDLSVYWYQQSLDQGLQFLIQYYNGEERAKGNILERFSAQQFPDLHSELNLSSLELGDSALYFCASSGMGQGRDEQYFGPGTRLTVT.

The V call is TRBV2, the J call TRBJ2-2; 11 nucleotides align to TRBD1. This CDR3 is 14 amino acids long. V gave up 8 bases and J gave up 6 bases; unmatched junction bases: 5. The germline gives CDR1 SNHLY, CDR2 FYNNEI. CDR3 nucleotide sequence: TGTGCCAGCTCCCGGGACAGGGGGTCCGGGGAGCTGTTTTTT. Its protein product is CASSRDRGSGELFF.

The chain employs TRBV18 and TRBJ1-5, with D tentatively TRBD1 (6 bases). The CDR3 consists of 15 residues. V lost 4 bases and J lost 4, with 14 bases in between. The V gene's germline CDR1 is KGHSH and CDR2 LQKENI. The CDR3 spells CASSRVDRRNQPQHF. In DNA form, the CDR3 reads TGTGCCAGCTCACGGGTGGACAGAAGGAATCAGCCCCAGCATTTT.

V is TRBV7-2 and J is TRBJ2-2; maybe TRBD2 (5 bases). CDR3 length: 14 residues. Germline CDR1 and CDR2: SGHTA and FQGNSA. Trimming pared 5 bases from V and 2 bases from J, leaving 9 bases between. The CDR3 sequence: CASSQDYNTGELFF. The CDR3 DNA sequence: TGTGCCAGCAGCCAAGACTATAACACCGGGGAGCTGTTTTTT.

CDR3 sequence: CARSREGQETQYF. The CDR3 coding sequence is TGTGCCAGAAGCCGGGAGGGCCAAGAGACCCAGTACTTC. The chain couples TRBV5-3 to TRBJ2-5; 8 bases match TRBD2. TRBV5-3 is filed as an ORF, its function uncertain. The CDR3 length is 13 residues. V was pared by 4 bases and J by 1 base, with 0 bases of the junction left unmatched.

V usage is TRBV7-9 and J usage is TRBJ2-1, with 8 bases that match TRBD2. The CDR3 loop spans 18 amino acids. Germline V gene data show CDR1 as SEHNR and CDR2 as FQNEAQ (reference sequence). Losses at the gene ends were 5 bases for V and 5 bases for J; bases not matched to a gene: 17. The CDR3 region is CASSPQFGGRLSHNEQFF. CDR3 DNA: TGTGCCAGCAGCCCCCAATTCGGCGGGAGGTTATCTCACAATGAGCAGTTCTTC. Complete variable domain (other parts from reference TRBV7-9 and TRBJ2-1): DTGVSQNPRHKITKRGQNVTFRCDPISEHNRLYWYRQTLGQGPEFLTYFQNEAQLEKSRLLSDRFSAERPKGSFSTLEIQRTEQGDSAMYLCASSPQFGGRLSHNEQFFGPGTRLTVL.

V and J are TRBV9 and TRBJ1-2, with TRBD1 identical over 9 bases. Germline values: CDR1 SGDLS, CDR2 YYNGEE. After removal of 4 bases from V and 4 bases from J, the junction contained 5 bases not matched to a gene. The CDR3 contains 14 residues. CDR3 residues: CASSPRTGVYGYTF. CDR3 DNA: TGTGCCAGCAGCCCACGGACAGGGGTCTATGGCTACACCTTC.

V and J are TRBV7-9 and TRBJ1-1; D not certain. The CDR3 is 12 amino acids. V lost 0 bases and J lost 8, with 7 bases in between. Germline CDR1 SEHNR, CDR2 FQNEAQ (reference sequence). CDR3 in amino acids: CASSLAPNEAFF. For the CDR3, the DNA is TGTGCCAGCAGCTTAGCCCCTAACGAAGCTTTCTTT.

In this sample, this clone turned up a few times. DNA for the CDR3: TGTGCCAGCAGCTTACAGGGGCGTACGGCCGAGCAGTACTTC. Translating it yields CASSLQGRTAEQYF. The chain has TRBV7-9 and TRBJ2-7, with D perhaps TRBD1 (6 bases). The V end was cut by 2 bases, the J end by 6 bases, with 14 bases between. This CDR3 is built from 14 residues. In germline, CDR1 is SEHNR, CDR2 FQNEAQ (reference sequence). The full variable domain, its missing parts supplied by reference TRBV7-9 and TRBJ2-7, is DTGVSQNPRHKITKRGQNVTFRCDPISEHNRLYWYRQTLGQGPEFLTYFQNEAQLEKSRLLSDRFSAERPKGSFSTLEIQRTEQGDSAMYLCASSLQGRTAEQYFGPGTRLTVT.

As concerns this clone: This sample also contains other DNA sequences that code for the same CDR3. The chain combines TRBV5-4 with TRBJ2-1; 10 bases agree with TRBD1. V dropped 6 bases and J dropped 7; count of bases not matched to a gene: 10. The V gene's germline CDR1 is SGHNT and CDR2 YYREEE (reference sequence). CDR3 size: 15 residues. CDR3: CASTPRGTGDNEQFF. The CDR3 DNA sequence: TGTGCCAGCACTCCGCGGGGGACAGGGGATAATGAGCAGTTCTTC. Full variable domain (outside the CDR3, taken from reference TRBV5-4 and TRBJ2-1): ETGVTQSPTHLIKTRGQQVTLRCSSQSGHNTVSWYQQALGQGPQFIFQYYREEENGRGNFPPRFSGLQFPNYSSELNVNALELDDSALYLCASTPRGTGDNEQFFGPGTRLTVL.

V usage is TRBV18 and J usage is TRBJ1-4, with 9 bases fitting TRBD1. Germline assignment: CDR1 KGHSH and CDR2 LQKENI. V was clipped by 1 base and J by 8 bases; unmatched bases: 11. This CDR3 is built from 17 residues. The CDR3 DNA is TGTGCCAGCTCACCACTCCTACCGACAGGGGGAGGCGAAAAACTGTTTTTT. Translation gives CASSPLLPTGGGEKLFF.

This chain joins TRBV2 and TRBJ2-5, with TRBD2 identical over 7 bases. CDR1 and CDR2 from the germline V gene are SNHLY and FYNNEI. The junction had 16 bases not matched to a gene; V was cut back by 3 bases and J by 0 bases. The CDR3 length is 19 residues. DNA of the CDR3: TGTGCCAGCAGTGACAGGACTAGTGGCCTTATGGGGCACCAAGAGACCCAGTACTTC. Translated: CASSDRTSGLMGHQETQYF.

The chain recombines TRBV19 with TRBJ2-2; D might be TRBD1 (6 bases). V lost 8 bases to trimming and J lost 6 bases, with 16 bases between them. CDR3 length equals 14 residues. Germline V gene sequence: CDR1 LNHDA, CDR2 SQIVND (reference sequence). The CDR3 sequence is CASGKTGLAGELFF. CDR3 in DNA: TGTGCCAGTGGGAAAACAGGGTTGGCCGGGGAGCTGTTTTTT.

The chain recombines TRBV6-4 with TRBJ2-1; 12 positions agree with TRBD2. Germline V gene data show CDR1 as MRHNA and CDR2 as SNTAGT. This CDR3 is built from 16 residues. J gave up 9 bases and V 3 bases, and 9 bases lay outside the gene matches. The CDR3 region is CASSELSSGGAGEQFF. CDR3 bases: TGTGCCAGCAGTGAACTATCTAGCGGGGGGGCCGGTGAGCAGTTCTTC.

V usage is TRBV2 and J usage is TRBJ2-4, with 9 bases aligning to TRBD2. The CDR3 totals 16 residues. The V segment lost 0 bases and the J segment 0 bases; nucleotides outside the gene matches: 0. Germline CDR1 SNHLY, CDR2 FYNNEI. The CDR3 DNA is TGTGCCAGCAGTGAAGCACTAGCGGGAGCCAAAAACATTCAGTACTTC. The encoded protein is CASSEALAGAKNIQYF.

The chain employs TRBV12-1 and TRBJ2-3; the table's D call, TRBD2, was not checked against the DNA. TRBV12-1 is flagged as a pseudogene. This CDR3 region has 15 residues. The CDR3 reads CAELAGGAKGDTQYF. The CDR3 DNA reads as TGTGCCGAACTCGCGGGGGGCGCCAAGGGAGATACGCAGTATTTT.

The gene calls are TRBV19 and TRBJ1-5; D not resolved. The CDR3 has 13 residues. Germline values: CDR1 LNHDA, CDR2 SQIVND (reference sequence). Trimming left V 10 bases short and J 7 bases short, with 17 bases between. The CDR3 is CATLRGIGQPQHF. The CDR3 DNA sequence: TGTGCCACCCTCCGCGGGATTGGGCAGCCCCAGCATTTT.